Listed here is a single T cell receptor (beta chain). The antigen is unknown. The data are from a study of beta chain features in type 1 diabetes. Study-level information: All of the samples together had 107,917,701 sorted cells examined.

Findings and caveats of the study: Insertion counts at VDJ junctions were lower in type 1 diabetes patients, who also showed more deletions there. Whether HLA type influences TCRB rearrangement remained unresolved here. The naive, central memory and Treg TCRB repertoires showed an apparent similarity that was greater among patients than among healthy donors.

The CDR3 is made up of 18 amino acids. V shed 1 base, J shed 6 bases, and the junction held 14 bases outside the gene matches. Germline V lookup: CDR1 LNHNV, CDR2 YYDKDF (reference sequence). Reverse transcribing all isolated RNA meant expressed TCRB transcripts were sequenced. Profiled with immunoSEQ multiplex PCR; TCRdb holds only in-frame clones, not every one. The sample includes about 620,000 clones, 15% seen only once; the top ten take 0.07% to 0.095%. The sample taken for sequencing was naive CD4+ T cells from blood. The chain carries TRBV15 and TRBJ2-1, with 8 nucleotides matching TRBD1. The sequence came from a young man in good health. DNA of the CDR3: TGTGCCACCAGCAGAGTAGCCCAACCCAGGGGGCGCGGCAATGAGCAGTTCTTC. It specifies CATSRVAQPRGRGNEQFF.